The present TCR beta chain was sequenced within a study of blood T cells in healthy people across ages. As for the study in general: Capture via template switching afforded approximately one barcoded beta molecule per two T cells.

A sample-barcoded 5' primer and a J-beta primer mix were used in a second PCR of roughly 6 to 11 cycles. Through a template-switch adaptor with 12 random nucleotides, each cDNA molecule received a tag. From the 5' RACE reads, TCRdb called clonotypes with MiXCR, one entry per CDR3 protein. This sample carries just under 900,000 distinct CDR3 sequences, about 28% of them seen once, and the ten largest clones take roughly 17%. About this clonotype: At one end, the junction sequence differs from germline, possibly due to a read error.

The CDR3 has 14 residues. Germline V gene data show CDR1 as SGHTA and CDR2 as FQGNSA. The material sequenced was blood. The TCR originated in a woman of 80 years or more in good health. The gene calls are TRBV7-2 and TRBJ1-2; D gene unclear. The CDR3 DNA is TGTGCCAACAGCCGAGCCCTAGAGGGCTATGGCTACACCTTC. It translates to CANSRALEGYGYTF.